This TCR beta chain was sequenced for a study of cytomegalovirus exposure and HLA in healthy donors. Study findings and constraints: A link between a missense DCLRE1C variant and TCR beta V- and J-gene trimming emerged from a later analysis.

Remarks on this clone: The antigen remains undetermined.

There are 16 residues in the CDR3. 60 Vbeta and 13 Jbeta primers were used in PCR. Sequenced by immunoSEQ multiplex PCR; TCRdb stores in-frame clones only, minus some. This table holds about 210,000 clones, around 81% found once. The chain combines TRBV21-1 with TRBJ1-4; TRBD1, the D gene given by the table, was not confirmed from the DNA. TRBV21-1 constitutes a pseudogene. The sequenced sample consisted of PBMCs. This TCR was sampled from a woman in her 50s in good health and CMV-seropositive. The CDR3 DNA reads as TGTGCCAGCAGCATTAGGGACAGGGAATTTAATGAAAAACTGTTTTTT. It is translated as CASSIRDREFNEKLFF.